This TCR beta chain appears in the sequencing data of a study of CD8 T cells in Susac syndrome. Findings and caveats of the study: The study identified about seventeen and five Susac-specific public clones in total CD8+ and CD8+ TEMRA repertoires. As the study acknowledged, the number of individuals who were part of its TCR sequencing and HLA analysis was relatively small.

Random hexamers were used to reverse transcribe an amount of roughly 0.45 to 1 ug RNA. Amplification of TCR beta CDR3 spanned 54 Vbeta and 13 Jbeta via immunoSEQ multiplex PCR. TCRdb reprocessed the immunoSEQ multiplex PCR reads via MiXCR and lists one record per CDR3 protein. The sample records tens of thousands of distinct CDR3 sequences, over 85% being singletons. Purification of the CD8+ and CD4+ T cells relied on negative isolation, and TEMRA cells underwent FACS enrichment. Germline CDR1 and CDR2: MDHEN and SYDVKM. V lost 2 bases to trimming and J lost 0 bases, with 7 bases between them. The CDR3 is 14 amino acids. With regard to this clonotype: The antigen remains undetermined.

The origin of this receptor is a human donor with Susac syndrome. J is TRBJ1-1 and V is TRBV28; D unclear. Sequencing input: CD8+ T cells from PBMCs. CDR3 in DNA: TGTGCCAGCAGTTTACCAGGTCTGAACACTGAAGCTTTCTTT. It yields the protein CASSLPGLNTEAFF.